This T cell receptor (beta chain) stems from a study of blood T cells in healthy people across ages. A second PCR, run for about 6 to 11 cycles, used a sample-barcoded 5' primer plus a J-beta primer mix. Any given sample supplied a minimum of 3 million CDR3-containing paired-end reads. TCRdb passed the 5' RACE reads through MiXCR, listing each CDR3 protein once. Here the sample spans 780,000 or so distinct CDR3 sequences, roughly three fifths being singletons. The CDR3 runs 13 residues. V was cut by 8 bases and J by 3 bases, with 11 bases left in between. The chain employs TRBV12-3 or TRBV12-4 and TRBJ1-5; D is perhaps TRBD1 (6 bases). The sequence derives from a man aged 35 to 55 in good health. The sequencing input was blood. The CDR3 coding sequence is TGTGCCAGCGCAACAGGGCTCAATCAGCCCCAGCATTTT. It specifies CASATGLNQPQHF.